The sequence of this T cell receptor beta chain was determined in a study of T cell changes during pregnancy in multiple sclerosis. Assay: immunoSEQ multiplex PCR; the TCRdb copy retains only in-frame clones and omits some. The table lists roughly 29,000 clones, roughly 90% of them singletons. Germline values: CDR1 SGHDN, CDR2 FVKESK. V was shortened by 4 bases and J by 4 bases, with 11 bases between the two germline ends. The CDR3 sequence is 14 residues long. This TCR was recovered from a female donor with multiple sclerosis, enrolled in a pregnancy study. Sequencing was performed on CD8+ T cells from peripheral blood mononuclear cells, taken after pregnancy. The gene calls are TRBV14 and TRBJ2-1, with D unclear. The CDR3 here is CASSPLDGYNEQFF. For the CDR3, the DNA is TGTGCCAGCAGCCCCCTAGACGGATACAATGAGCAGTTCTTC.